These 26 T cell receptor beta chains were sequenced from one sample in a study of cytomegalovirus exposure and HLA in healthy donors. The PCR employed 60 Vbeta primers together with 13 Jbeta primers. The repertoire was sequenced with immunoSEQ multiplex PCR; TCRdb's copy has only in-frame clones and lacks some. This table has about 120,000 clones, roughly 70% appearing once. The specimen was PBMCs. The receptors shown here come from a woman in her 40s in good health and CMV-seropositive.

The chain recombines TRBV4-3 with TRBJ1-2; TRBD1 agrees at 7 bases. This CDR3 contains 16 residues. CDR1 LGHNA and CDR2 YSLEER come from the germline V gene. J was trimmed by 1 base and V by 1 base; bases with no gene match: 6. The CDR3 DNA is TGCGCCAGCAGCCAAGGTCCGGGACAGAGTAACTATGGCTACACCTTC. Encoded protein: CASSQGPGQSNYGYTF.

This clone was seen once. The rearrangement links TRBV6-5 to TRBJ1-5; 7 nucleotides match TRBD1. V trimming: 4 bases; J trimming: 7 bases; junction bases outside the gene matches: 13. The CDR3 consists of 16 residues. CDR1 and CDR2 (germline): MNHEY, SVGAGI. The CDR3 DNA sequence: TGTGCCAGCAGTTCGTATCGACAGGGTAGGAACCAGCCCCAGCATTTT. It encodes CASSSYRQGRNQPQHF.

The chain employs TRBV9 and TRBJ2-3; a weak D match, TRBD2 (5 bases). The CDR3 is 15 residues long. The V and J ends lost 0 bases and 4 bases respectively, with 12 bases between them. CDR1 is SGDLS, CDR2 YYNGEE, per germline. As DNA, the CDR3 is TGTGCCAGCAGCGTAGAGGGTGAGAGGGCAGATACGCAGTATTTT. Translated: CASSVEGERADTQYF.

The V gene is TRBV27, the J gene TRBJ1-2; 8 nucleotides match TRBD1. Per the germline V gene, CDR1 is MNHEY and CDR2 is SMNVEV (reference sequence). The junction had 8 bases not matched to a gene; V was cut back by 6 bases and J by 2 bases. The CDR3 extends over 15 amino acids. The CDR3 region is CASRQGGVENYGYTF. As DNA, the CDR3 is TGTGCCAGCAGACAGGGGGGCGTAGAGAACTATGGCTACACCTTC.

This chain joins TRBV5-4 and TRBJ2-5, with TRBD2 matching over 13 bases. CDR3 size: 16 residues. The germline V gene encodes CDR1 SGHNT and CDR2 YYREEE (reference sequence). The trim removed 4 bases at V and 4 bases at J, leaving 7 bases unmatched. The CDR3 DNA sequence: TGTGCCAGCAGCCCACCGACTAGCGGGGGGCGAGAGACCCAGTACTTC. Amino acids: CASSPPTSGGRETQYF. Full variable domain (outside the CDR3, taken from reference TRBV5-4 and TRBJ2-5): ETGVTQSPTHLIKTRGQQVTLRCSSQSGHNTVSWYQQALGQGPQFIFQYYREEENGRGNFPPRFSGLQFPNYSSELNVNALELDDSALYLCASSPPTSGGRETQYFGPGTRLLVL.

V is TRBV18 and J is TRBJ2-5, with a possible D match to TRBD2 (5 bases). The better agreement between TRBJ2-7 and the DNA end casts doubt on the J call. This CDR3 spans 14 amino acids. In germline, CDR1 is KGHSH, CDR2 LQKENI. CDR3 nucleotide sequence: TGTGCCAGCTCACCGGACTTACTCTCCTACGAGCAGTACTTC. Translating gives CASSPDLLSYEQYF.

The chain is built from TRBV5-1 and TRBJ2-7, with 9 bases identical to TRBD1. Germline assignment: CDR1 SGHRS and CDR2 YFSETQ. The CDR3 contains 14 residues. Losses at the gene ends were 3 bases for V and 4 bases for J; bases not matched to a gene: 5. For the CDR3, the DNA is TGCGCCAGCAGCTGGGGGACAGGGCTGTACGAGCAGTACTTC. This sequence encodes CASSWGTGLYEQYF.

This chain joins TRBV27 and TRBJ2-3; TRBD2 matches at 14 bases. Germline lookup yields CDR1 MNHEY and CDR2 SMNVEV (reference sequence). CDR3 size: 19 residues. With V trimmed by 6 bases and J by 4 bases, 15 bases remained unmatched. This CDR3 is CASSTGLAGGLRWSDTQYF. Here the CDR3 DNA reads TGTGCCAGCAGCACCGGACTAGCGGGAGGCCTGAGGTGGTCAGATACGCAGTATTTT.

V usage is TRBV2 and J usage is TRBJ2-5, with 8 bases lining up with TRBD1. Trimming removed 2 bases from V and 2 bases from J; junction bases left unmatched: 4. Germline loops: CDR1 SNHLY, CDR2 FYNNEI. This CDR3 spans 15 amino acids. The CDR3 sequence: CASSERGQEQETQYF. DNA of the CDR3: TGTGCCAGCAGTGAACGGGGACAGGAACAAGAGACCCAGTACTTC. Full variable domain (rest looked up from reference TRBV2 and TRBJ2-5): EPEVTQTPSHQVTQMGQEVILRCVPISNHLYFYWYRQILGQKVEFLVSFYNNEISEKSEIFDDQFSVERPDGSNFTLKIRSTKLEDSAMYFCASSERGQEQETQYFGPGTRLLVL.

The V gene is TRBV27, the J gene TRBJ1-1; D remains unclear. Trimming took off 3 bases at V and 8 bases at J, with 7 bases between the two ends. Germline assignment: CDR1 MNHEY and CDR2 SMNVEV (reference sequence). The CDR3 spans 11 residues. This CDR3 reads CASSLGREAFF. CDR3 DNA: TGTGCCAGCAGTTTGGGCAGGGAAGCTTTCTTT.

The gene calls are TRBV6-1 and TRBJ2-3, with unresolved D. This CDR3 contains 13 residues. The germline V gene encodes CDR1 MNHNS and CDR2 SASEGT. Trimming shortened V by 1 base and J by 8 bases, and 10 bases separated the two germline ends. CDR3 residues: CASSEVETGTQYF. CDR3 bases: TGTGCCAGCAGTGAAGTGGAGACGGGTACGCAGTATTTT.

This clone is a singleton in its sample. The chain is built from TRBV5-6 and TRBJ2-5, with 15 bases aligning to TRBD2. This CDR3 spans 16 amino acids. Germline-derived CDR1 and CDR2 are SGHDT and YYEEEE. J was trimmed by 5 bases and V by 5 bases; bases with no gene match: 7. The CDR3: CASRGAGTSGRETQYF. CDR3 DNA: TGTGCCAGCAGGGGCGCCGGGACTAGCGGGAGGGAGACCCAGTACTTC.

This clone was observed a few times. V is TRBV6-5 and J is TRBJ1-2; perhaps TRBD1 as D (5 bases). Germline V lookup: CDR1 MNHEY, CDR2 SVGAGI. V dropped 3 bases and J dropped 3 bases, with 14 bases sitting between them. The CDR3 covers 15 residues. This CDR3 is CASSYYLGDDYGYTF. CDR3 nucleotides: TGTGCCAGCAGTTATTACCTAGGGGATGACTATGGCTACACCTTC.

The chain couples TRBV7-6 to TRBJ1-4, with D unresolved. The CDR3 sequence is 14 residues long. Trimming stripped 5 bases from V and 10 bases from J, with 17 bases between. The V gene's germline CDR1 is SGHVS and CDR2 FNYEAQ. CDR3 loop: CASSPRASGGKLFF. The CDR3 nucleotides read TGTGCCAGCAGCCCAAGAGCGTCCGGAGGAAAACTGTTTTTT.

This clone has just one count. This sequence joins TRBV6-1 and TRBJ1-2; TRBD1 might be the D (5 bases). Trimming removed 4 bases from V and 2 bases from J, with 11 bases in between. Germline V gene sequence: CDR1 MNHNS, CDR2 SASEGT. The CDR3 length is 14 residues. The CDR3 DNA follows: TGTGCCAGCAGTGCTGTCTCAGGGAACTATGGCTACACCTTC. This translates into CASSAVSGNYGYTF.

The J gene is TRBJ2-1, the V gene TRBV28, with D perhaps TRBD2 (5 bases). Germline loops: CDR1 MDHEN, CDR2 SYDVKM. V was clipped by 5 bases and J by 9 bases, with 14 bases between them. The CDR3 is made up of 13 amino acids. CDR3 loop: CASSIGSAGEQFF. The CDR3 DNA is TGTGCCAGCAGTATAGGTTCCGCGGGTGAGCAGTTCTTC.

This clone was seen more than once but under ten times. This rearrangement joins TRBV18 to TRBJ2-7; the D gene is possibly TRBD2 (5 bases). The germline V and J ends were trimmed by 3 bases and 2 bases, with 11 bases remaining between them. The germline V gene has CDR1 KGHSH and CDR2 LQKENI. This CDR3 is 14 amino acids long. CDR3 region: CASSPQDGTYEQYF. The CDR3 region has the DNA TGTGCCAGCTCACCTCAAGACGGGACCTACGAGCAGTACTTC.

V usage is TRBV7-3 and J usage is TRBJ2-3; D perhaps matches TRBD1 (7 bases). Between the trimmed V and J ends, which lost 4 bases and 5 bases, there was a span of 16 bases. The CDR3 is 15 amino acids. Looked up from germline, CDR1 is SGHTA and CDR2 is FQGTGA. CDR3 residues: CASSSGQFGGDTQYF. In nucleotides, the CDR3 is TGTGCCAGCAGCTCGGGACAGTTCGGGGGAGATACGCAGTATTTT.

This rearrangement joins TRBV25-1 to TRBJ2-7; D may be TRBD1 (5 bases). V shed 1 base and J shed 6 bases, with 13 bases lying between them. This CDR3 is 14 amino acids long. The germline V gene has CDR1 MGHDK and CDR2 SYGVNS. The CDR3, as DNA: TGTGCCAGCAGTGAATCTAACAGGCTTTCCGAGCAGTACTTC. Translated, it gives CASSESNRLSEQYF.

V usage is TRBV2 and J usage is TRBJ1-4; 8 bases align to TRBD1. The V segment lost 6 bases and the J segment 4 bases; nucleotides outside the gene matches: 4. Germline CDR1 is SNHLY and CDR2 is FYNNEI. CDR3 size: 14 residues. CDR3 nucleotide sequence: TGTGCCAGCAGCCGGGACAGGATTAATGAAAAACTGTTTTTT. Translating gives CASSRDRINEKLFF.

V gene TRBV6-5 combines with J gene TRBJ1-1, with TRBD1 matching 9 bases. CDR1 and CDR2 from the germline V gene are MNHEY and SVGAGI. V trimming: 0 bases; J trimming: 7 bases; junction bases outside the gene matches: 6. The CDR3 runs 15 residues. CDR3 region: CASSYSTGGAVEAFF. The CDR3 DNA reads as TGTGCCAGCAGTTACTCAACAGGGGGCGCGGTTGAAGCTTTCTTT.

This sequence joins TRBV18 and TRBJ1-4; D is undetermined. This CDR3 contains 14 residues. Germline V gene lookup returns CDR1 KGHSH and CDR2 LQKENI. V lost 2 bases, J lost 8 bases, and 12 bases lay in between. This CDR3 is CASSPDTHGEKLFF. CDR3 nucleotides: TGTGCCAGCTCACCAGATACACACGGGGAAAAACTGTTTTTT. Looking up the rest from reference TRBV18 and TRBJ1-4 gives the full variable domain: NAGVMQNPRHLVRRRGQEARLRCSPMKGHSHVYWYRQLPEEGLKFMVYLQKENIIDESGMPKERFSAEFPKEGPSILRIQQVVRGDSAAYFCASSPDTHGEKLFFGSGTQLSVL.

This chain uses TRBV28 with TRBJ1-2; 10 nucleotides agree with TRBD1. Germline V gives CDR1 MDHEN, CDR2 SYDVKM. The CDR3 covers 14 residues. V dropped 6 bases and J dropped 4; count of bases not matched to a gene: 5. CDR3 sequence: CASSQGQGSYGYTF. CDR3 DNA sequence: TGTGCCAGCAGCCAGGGACAGGGGAGCTATGGCTACACCTTC.

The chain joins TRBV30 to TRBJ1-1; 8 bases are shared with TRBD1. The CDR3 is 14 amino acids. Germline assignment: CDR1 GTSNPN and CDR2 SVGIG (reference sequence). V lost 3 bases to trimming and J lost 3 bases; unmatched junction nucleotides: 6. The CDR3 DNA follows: TGTGCCTGGAGGGCAGGGGGCAAGGACACTGAAGCTTTCTTT. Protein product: CAWRAGGKDTEAFF.

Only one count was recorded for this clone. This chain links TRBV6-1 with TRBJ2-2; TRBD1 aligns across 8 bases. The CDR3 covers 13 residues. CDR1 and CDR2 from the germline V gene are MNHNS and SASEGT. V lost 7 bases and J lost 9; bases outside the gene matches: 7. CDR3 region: CASTMTGDRELFF. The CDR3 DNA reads TGTGCCAGCACGATGACAGGGGATAGGGAGCTGTTTTTT.

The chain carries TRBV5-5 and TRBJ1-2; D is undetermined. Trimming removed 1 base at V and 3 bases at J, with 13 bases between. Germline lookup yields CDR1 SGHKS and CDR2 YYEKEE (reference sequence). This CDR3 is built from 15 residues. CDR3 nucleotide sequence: TGTGCCAGCAGCTTGCTGTACTACCTTCACTATGGCTACACCTTC. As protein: CASSLLYYLHYGYTF.